The 17 T cell receptor beta chains presented below share a single source sample, sequenced in a study of blood T cell repertoires in COVID-19. Data came from immunoSEQ multiplex PCR; TCRdb stores just in-frame clones and leaves some out. Of roughly 60,000 clones detected, about 77% appear once; the ten largest clones hold about 25%. Sequencing was done on a sample of peripheral blood. The receptors stem from a human donor in a cohort sampled during active COVID-19.

This clone was counted between two and nine times. This sequence joins TRBV23-1 and TRBJ1-5; no firm D call. TRBV23-1 is known as an ORF, though its function is uncertain. The V end was cut by 3 bases, the J end by 0 bases, with 18 bases between. The CDR3 is 18 residues long. In DNA, the CDR3 is TGCGCCAGCAGTCACCACTATCCACAAGTATATAGCAATCAGCCCCAGCATTTT. This gives the protein CASSHHYPQVYSNQPQHF.

This clone was counted a few times. The chain carries TRBV5-1 and TRBJ1-2, with TRBD1 as a possible D gene (6 bases). The CDR3 runs 16 residues. Trimming took off 2 bases at V and 3 bases at J, with 17 bases between the two ends. Germline V gives CDR1 SGHRS, CDR2 YFSETQ. Here the CDR3 DNA reads TGCGCCAGCAGCTTTGAGCGGGGGCTGGGAGACTATGGCTACACCTTC. This encodes CASSFERGLGDYGYTF.

This chain uses TRBV19 with TRBJ2-1, with D possibly being TRBD2 (6 bases). The V end was cut by 5 bases, the J end by 3 bases, with 17 bases between. Per germline, CDR1 LNHDA and CDR2 SQIVND (reference sequence). This CDR3 comprises 16 residues. The CDR3 nucleotides are TGTGCCAGTAGTTCTAGCGTCGGAACTTTCTACAATGAGCAGTTCTTC. Its translation is CASSSSVGTFYNEQFF.

The V and J genes are TRBV15 and TRBJ2-7; TRBD1 aligns across 7 bases. This CDR3 is built from 14 residues. Per the germline V gene, CDR1 is LNHNV and CDR2 is YYDKDF (reference sequence). V lost 2 bases and J lost 6; bases outside the gene matches: 7. The CDR3 coding sequence is TGTGCCACCAGCAGACCAGGGACAGTCGGCGAGCAGTACTTC. Protein sequence: CATSRPGTVGEQYF. Complete variable domain (other parts from reference TRBV15 and TRBJ2-7): DAMVIQNPRYQVTQFGKPVTLSCSQTLNHNVMYWYQQKSSQAPKLLFHYYDKDFNNEADTPDNFQSRRPNTSFCFLDIRSPGLGDTAMYLCATSRPGTVGEQYFGPGTRLTVT.

This clone came up a few times. The chain uses TRBV3-1 (or the pseudogene TRBV3-2) and TRBJ1-1; the D gene is possibly TRBD1 (6 bases). V was pared by 0 bases and J by 4 bases, with 21 bases between. Germline loops: CDR1 LGHDT, CDR2 YNNKEL (reference sequence). This CDR3 is 18 amino acids long. The CDR3 bases are TGTGCCAGCAGCCAAGAGGTTCCAGGGAGGGGGTCGGGCACTGAAGCTTTCTTT. Its protein product is CASSQEVPGRGSGTEAFF.

This clone was recorded only once. V usage is TRBV3-1 (or the pseudogene TRBV3-2) and J usage is TRBJ1-1; the D is unclear. CDR3 size: 11 residues. Deletions cut 6 bases from V and 1 base from J, with 3 bases between. Per germline, CDR1 LGHDT and CDR2 YNNKEL (reference sequence). This chain's CDR3 is CASSRNTEAFF. CDR3 DNA sequence: TGTGCCAGCAGTCGGAACACTGAAGCTTTCTTT.

V is TRBV4-2 and J is TRBJ2-7; 7 positions match TRBD1. The CDR3 has 14 amino acids. Germline V lookup: CDR1 LGHNA, CDR2 YNFKEQ. V lost 0 bases and J lost 4; bases outside the gene matches: 3. The CDR3 DNA follows: TGTGCCAGCAGCCAAGACCGGGACAGATACGAGCAGTACTTC. Translation: CASSQDRDRYEQYF.

This clone was counted between two and nine times. The chain is built from TRBV4-3 and TRBJ1-1; perhaps TRBD1 as D (5 bases). Germline CDR1 reads LGHNA; CDR2 reads YSLEER. Trimming took 0 bases from V and 4 from J, leaving 18 bases between them. CDR3 length: 17 amino acids. The CDR3 coding sequence is TGCGCCAGCAGCCAAGAAGTTTGGGGTATAGGGGTCACTGAAGCTTTCTTT. Protein sequence: CASSQEVWGIGVTEAFF.

The V and J genes are TRBV7-9 and TRBJ2-7, with 9 positions matching TRBD1. The CDR3 length is 14 residues. From germline, CDR1 is SEHNR and CDR2 FQNEAQ (reference sequence). Losses at the gene ends were 5 bases for V and 5 bases for J; bases not matched to a gene: 7. The CDR3 nucleotides are TGTGCCAGCAGCCCTCGGGACAGGGTCGACGAGCAGTACTTC. This translates into CASSPRDRVDEQYF.

J is TRBJ2-3 and V is TRBV27, with 7 bases matching TRBD2. CDR3 length equals 15 residues. The junction had 10 bases not matched to a gene; V was cut back by 6 bases and J by 4 bases. The germline V gene has CDR1 MNHEY and CDR2 SMNVEV (reference sequence). CDR3 in DNA: TGTGCCAGCAGACGAGGGCGGGAGTGGGCAGATACGCAGTATTTT. Translation: CASRRGREWADTQYF.

The chain joins TRBV19 to TRBJ2-3; 9 positions match TRBD1. J was trimmed by 2 bases and V by 7 bases; bases with no gene match: 4. The CDR3 runs 14 residues. Germline CDR1 reads LNHDA; CDR2 reads SQIVND (reference sequence). The CDR3 protein is CASKGTGYTDTQYF. In nucleotides, the CDR3 is TGTGCCAGTAAGGGGACAGGGTACACAGATACGCAGTATTTT.

The chain couples TRBV25-1 to TRBJ1-1; tentatively, D is TRBD1 (5 bases). The CDR3 runs to 13 residues. Germline lookup yields CDR1 MGHDK and CDR2 SYGVNS. V was trimmed by 3 bases and J by 4 bases, leaving 9 bases between them. The CDR3 sequence is CASSEGRLTEAFF. CDR3 DNA sequence: TGTGCCAGCAGTGAGGGGCGGCTCACTGAAGCTTTCTTT.

This rearrangement joins TRBV28 to TRBJ2-7; D possibly corresponds to TRBD1 (8 bases). The germline V gene has CDR1 MDHEN and CDR2 SYDVKM. This CDR3 has 14 residues. V lost 6 bases to trimming and J lost 3 bases, with 15 bases between them. The CDR3 is CASSSTGEGYEQYF. The CDR3 nucleotides read TGTGCCAGCAGCTCGACAGGGGAGGGCTACGAGCAGTACTTC.

The chain recombines TRBV7-9 with TRBJ1-2; D is uncertain. The germline V gene encodes CDR1 SEHNR and CDR2 FQNEAQ (reference sequence). CDR3 length: 13 amino acids. V was trimmed by 3 bases and J by 4 bases, leaving 9 bases between them. The CDR3 reads CASSFAAGYGYTF. Here the CDR3 DNA reads TGTGCCAGCAGCTTCGCCGCGGGCTATGGCTACACCTTC.

The CDR3 sequence: CASSLVGQGVAGQPQHF. The CDR3 DNA sequence: TGTGCCAGCAGCTTGGTGGGCCAAGGGGTGGCGGGGCAGCCCCAGCATTTT. The V call is TRBV5-8, the J call TRBJ1-5; perhaps TRBD1 as D (5 bases). V lost 0 bases to trimming and J lost 7 bases, with 20 bases between them. Germline CDR1 and CDR2: SGHTS and YDEGEE. CDR3 length equals 17 residues.

The V call is TRBV6-5, the J call TRBJ2-3; D gene ambiguous. Trimming took 7 bases from V and 7 from J, leaving 12 bases between them. This CDR3 has 12 residues. Germline V gene data show CDR1 as MNHEY and CDR2 as SVGAGI. CDR3 sequence (DNA): TGTGCCAGCACCACCGAGGTTCATACGCAGTATTTT. Protein sequence: CASTTEVHTQYF.

This clone was seen just once. The chain links TRBV5-6 to TRBJ2-5; 9 nucleotides align to TRBD1. The CDR3 extends over 15 amino acids. CDR1 SGHDT and CDR2 YYEEEE come from the germline V gene. J was trimmed by 4 bases and V by 5 bases; bases with no gene match: 9. CDR3 nucleotide sequence: TGTGCCAGCAGGTCCGCCGGGACAGGGTTAGAGACCCAGTACTTC. Translation: CASRSAGTGLETQYF.